This entry lists 25 T cell receptor beta chains sequenced from one sample in a study of vaccination and CD4 T cells after COVID-19 (dated by TCRdb to 2021 to 2024). The time point label here, explained by the study, means: late sampling 161 to 241 days after vaccination in a few convalescent patients. The sample's treatment or condition label, in plain terms: approximately 9-day PBMC culture with coronavirus spike peptide pools or control peptides (ViraFEST assay). The library was prepared using PCR. The run used an Illumina iSeq 100. DNA from cultured CD4+ T cells underwent TCR sequencing with the Oncomine TCR Beta short-read assay at the Johns Hopkins FTIC core. Using fastp at Q25 and MiXCR, TCRdb reprocessed the public reads and kept productive beta chains. Each CDR3 protein appears once, grouped with its most common genes and DNA. This sample has 20,000 or so distinct CDR3 sequences in its table, and 35% to 45% of those were observed once. About 10% of the sample goes to the ten largest clones.

Their antigen targets remain unknown. Sequenced material: CD4+ T cells from blood, cultured in vitro, taken about 7 months after SARS-CoV-2 vaccination. The receptors stem from a human donor who had recovered from COVID-19.

The rearrangement links TRBV7-8 to TRBJ1-2, with a possible D match to TRBD1 (6 bases). The V end lost 7 bases, the J end lost 8 bases, and 14 bases lay between the germline ends. The CDR3 contains 12 residues. Looked up from germline, CDR1 is SGHVS and CDR2 is FQNEAQ. The CDR3 spells CASTGTPGGYTF. In nucleotides, the CDR3 is TGTGCCAGCACGGGGACACCTGGCGGCTACACCTTC.

This clonotype occurred a few times. This chain links TRBV28 with TRBJ2-5; D is ambiguous. Trimming removed 10 bases at V and 1 base at J, with 16 bases between. The CDR3 totals 14 residues. Germline CDR1 MDHEN, CDR2 SYDVKM. The CDR3 protein is CATNRRATQETQYF. The CDR3 DNA reads TGTGCCACCAACCGAAGGGCAACCCAAGAGACCCAGTACTTC. Looking up the rest from reference TRBV28 and TRBJ2-5 gives the full variable domain: DVKVTQSSRYLVKRTGEKVFLECVQDMDHENMFWYRQDPGLGLRLIYFSYDVKMKEKGDIPEGYSVSREKKERFSLILESASTNQTSMYLCATNRRATQETQYFGPGTRLLVL.

The chain couples TRBV4-2 to TRBJ1-5, with 10 bases lining up with TRBD1. V gave up 4 bases and J gave up 6 bases; unmatched junction bases: 9. CDR3 length: 16 amino acids. CDR1 and CDR2 (germline): LGHNA, YNFKEQ. The chain's CDR3 is CASSPATGQGTQPQHF. CDR3 nucleotides: TGTGCCAGCAGCCCAGCAACGGGACAGGGGACTCAGCCCCAGCATTTT.

The CDR3, as DNA: TGTGCCAGTACACTGACAGGGGGCCAAGAGACCCAGTACTTC. Amino acid sequence: CASTLTGGQETQYF. The rearrangement links TRBV19 to TRBJ2-5, with 9 nucleotides matching TRBD1. This CDR3 contains 14 residues. Per the germline V gene, CDR1 is LNHDA and CDR2 is SQIVND (reference sequence). The J segment lost 1 base and the V segment lost 7 bases, leaving 4 bases of the junction unmatched.

The chain has TRBV19 and TRBJ2-1; D is ambiguous. CDR1 is LNHDA, CDR2 SQIVND, per germline (reference sequence). The CDR3 is 13 amino acids. The V and J ends lost 5 bases and 8 bases respectively, with 13 bases between them. CDR3 protein: CASSAARADEQFF. DNA for the CDR3: TGTGCCAGTAGTGCTGCTAGGGCTGATGAGCAGTTCTTC.

This clonotype has only a few counts. J is TRBJ2-1 and V is TRBV20-1; D possibly corresponds to TRBD2 (6 bases). V lost 6 bases and J lost 7, with 13 bases in between. The length of the CDR3 is 12 residues. Germline CDR1 is DFQATT and CDR2 is SNEGSKA (reference sequence). CDR3 loop: CSAIRESNEQFF. CDR3 DNA sequence: TGCAGTGCCATCCGGGAGAGTAATGAGCAGTTCTTC.

On this clonotype itself: One junction end does not reproduce the germline sequence, and a read error may be involved. J is TRBJ2-7 and V is TRBV15; 7 positions match TRBD2. This CDR3 is 16 amino acids long. CDR1 is LNHNV and CDR2 is YYDKDF in the germline V gene (reference sequence). CDR3 DNA sequence: TGTGCCGCCAGCAGAGATCTTAGCGGGCTGAACTACGAGCAGTACTTC. This gives the protein CAASRDLSGLNYEQYF.

The chain has TRBV20-1 and TRBJ1-5; possibly TRBD1 for D (6 bases). There are 19 residues in the CDR3. Trimming left V 3 bases short and J 0 bases short, with 24 bases between. The V gene's germline CDR1 is DFQATT and CDR2 SNEGSKA (reference sequence). Here the CDR3 DNA reads TGCAGTGCTAGGAATATTCAACGGGACAACTTATTTAGCAATCAGCCCCAGCATTTT. It specifies CSARNIQRDNLFSNQPQHF.

The gene calls are TRBV6-1 and TRBJ1-5; no definite D call. This CDR3 has 13 residues. Trimming stripped 1 base from V and 4 bases from J, with 5 bases between. Per germline, CDR1 MNHNS and CDR2 SASEGT. CDR3 amino acids: CASSEVGNQPQHF. Here the CDR3 DNA reads TGTGCCAGCAGTGAAGTCGGTAATCAGCCCCAGCATTTT.

This chain connects TRBV28 to TRBJ2-3; D gene unclear. The CDR3 runs to 14 residues. Trimming took 4 bases from V and 1 from J, leaving 9 bases between them. CDR1 MDHEN and CDR2 SYDVKM come from the germline V gene. CDR3 coding DNA: TGTGCCAGCAGTTCTGCGAGAGGCACAGATACGCAGTATTTT. Translated, it gives CASSSARGTDTQYF.

The V and J genes are TRBV2 and TRBJ1-5; D might be TRBD1 (5 bases). The CDR3 has 13 residues. Germline V gene data show CDR1 as SNHLY and CDR2 as FYNNEI. V shed 7 bases and J shed 5 bases, with 12 bases lying between them. The CDR3 region is CASNGRGDQPQHF. DNA for the CDR3: TGTGCCAGCAATGGAAGGGGCGATCAGCCCCAGCATTTT.

This clonotype rates as medium-sized. The chain has TRBV20-1 and TRBJ1-2; 8 bases agree with TRBD1. J lost 3 bases, V lost 0 bases, and 3 bases had no gene match. This CDR3 is 14 amino acids long. Germline CDR1 is DFQATT and CDR2 is SNEGSKA (reference sequence). The CDR3 coding sequence is TGCAGTGCTAGAGACAGGGGGCGCGACTATGGCTACACCTTC. Encoded protein: CSARDRGRDYGYTF.

The chain has TRBV19 and TRBJ2-6; D unresolved. Germline V gene sequence: CDR1 LNHDA, CDR2 SQIVND (reference sequence). The CDR3 runs 15 residues. Trimming removed 3 bases from V and 0 bases from J, with 6 bases in between. The CDR3 loop reads CASSIYGSGANVLTF. CDR3 in DNA: TGTGCCAGTAGTATCTACGGCTCTGGGGCCAACGTCCTGACTTTC.

This chain uses TRBV7-2 with TRBJ2-3; D uncertain. The CDR3 is 15 residues long. Germline V CDR1 and CDR2: SGHTA, FQGNSA. Trimming left V 1 base short and J 0 bases short, with 8 bases between. CDR3 coding DNA: TGTGCCAGCAGCTTAGGTGGACCGAGCACAGATACGCAGTATTTT. It encodes CASSLGGPSTDTQYF. The full variable domain, in which reference TRBV7-2 and TRBJ2-3 provide the parts outside the CDR3, is GAGVSQSPSNKVTEKGKDVELRCDPISGHTALYWYRQSLGQGLEFLIYFQGNSAPDKSGLPSDRFSAERTGGSVSTLTIQRTQQEDSAVYLCASSLGGPSTDTQYFGPGTRLTVL.

V and J are TRBV10-3 and TRBJ2-1, with D tentatively TRBD2 (5 bases). The CDR3 totals 14 residues. Per germline, CDR1 ENHRY and CDR2 SYGVKD. V was pared by 3 bases and J by 5 bases, with 11 bases between. This CDR3 reads CAISERRVDNEQFF. The DNA of the CDR3 is TGTGCCATCAGTGAACGGCGGGTGGACAATGAGCAGTTCTTC.

The chain employs TRBV6-5 and TRBJ1-1, with D unclear. Trimming cost V 2 bases and J 1 base, with 11 bases left between them. The CDR3 runs 15 residues. CDR1 and CDR2 (germline): MNHEY, SVGAGI. For the CDR3, the DNA is TGTGCCAGCAGTTACGCGGCGCAAAGGAACACTGAAGCTTTCTTT. Residues: CASSYAAQRNTEAFF.

This clonotype was recorded a few times. The chain carries TRBV20-1 and TRBJ2-3; 7 bases match TRBD1. Unmatched junction bases numbered 6, after V lost 0 bases and J lost 3 bases. The CDR3 has 15 residues. Germline V lookup: CDR1 DFQATT, CDR2 SNEGSKA (reference sequence). CDR3 protein: CSARDQDRITDTQYF. The DNA of the CDR3 is TGCAGTGCTAGAGATCAGGACAGGATTACAGATACGCAGTATTTT.

Only a few counts were recorded for this clonotype. V gene TRBV6-5 combines with J gene TRBJ2-7; weak D call: TRBD2 (5 bases). Trimming left V 0 bases short and J 7 bases short, with 28 bases between. Germline-derived CDR1 and CDR2 are MNHEY and SVGAGI. This CDR3 spans 19 amino acids. CDR3 residues: CASSYSPVWASSQRGEQYF. CDR3 nucleotide sequence: TGTGCCAGCAGTTACTCGCCCGTATGGGCTAGCTCCCAAAGAGGGGAGCAGTACTTC.

CDR3 protein: CSASSPDRTCTEAFF. For the CDR3, the DNA is TGCAGTGCTAGCTCCCCGGACAGGACTTGCACTGAAGCTTTCTTT. This chain links TRBV20-1 with TRBJ1-1; 7 positions agree with TRBD1. The CDR3 sequence is 15 residues long. Germline V lookup: CDR1 DFQATT, CDR2 SNEGSKA (reference sequence). Unmatched junction bases numbered 11, after V lost 3 bases and J lost 4 bases.

This chain links TRBV20-1 with TRBJ2-1, with TRBD2 matching over 11 bases. J gave up 8 bases and V 0 bases, and 6 bases lay outside the gene matches. CDR1 is DFQATT, CDR2 SNEGSKA, per germline (reference sequence). This CDR3 contains 15 residues. DNA of the CDR3: TGCAGTGCTAGAGATCCCACTAGCGGGAGAGATGAGCAGTTCTTC. This codes for CSARDPTSGRDEQFF.

In its sample, this clonotype was seen a few times. The chain joins TRBV20-1 to TRBJ2-5; 7 positions match TRBD2. The germline V gene has CDR1 DFQATT and CDR2 SNEGSKA (reference sequence). The CDR3 has 16 amino acids. Trimming cost V 0 bases and J 1 base; bases outside gene matches: 8. CDR3 protein: CSARDGFSSGQETQYF. The DNA of the CDR3 is TGCAGTGCTAGAGATGGGTTCTCTAGCGGCCAAGAGACCCAGTACTTC.

J is TRBJ2-7 and V is TRBV4-2, with 8 bases matching TRBD2. J gave up 5 bases and V 4 bases, and 10 bases lay outside the gene matches. Germline V CDR1 and CDR2: LGHNA, YNFKEQ. The CDR3 sequence is 15 residues long. The CDR3 DNA reads as TGTGCCAGCAGCCCCCTTACTAGCGGCTCTGACGAGCAGTACTTC. It codes for CASSPLTSGSDEQYF.

The chain recombines TRBV5-4 with TRBJ1-2; D is possibly TRBD1 (6 bases). This CDR3 has 12 residues. V was pared by 4 bases and J by 8 bases, with 12 bases between. Germline V lookup: CDR1 SGHNT, CDR2 YYREEE (reference sequence). In DNA form, the CDR3 reads TGTGCCAGCAGCGACTCCAGGGGCGGCTACACCTTC. Amino acids: CASSDSRGGYTF.

This clonotype was seen a few times. J is TRBJ1-5 and V is TRBV28, with unresolved D. V was clipped by 3 bases and J by 0 bases, with 12 bases between them. The CDR3 runs 16 residues. Germline V gene lookup returns CDR1 MDHEN and CDR2 SYDVKM. The CDR3 region has the DNA TGTGCCAGCAGTTTTCCTTGGGAGCTTAGCAATCAGCCCCAGCATTTT. Protein sequence: CASSFPWELSNQPQHF.

V and J are TRBV20-1 and TRBJ2-5; TRBD1 is a possible D gene (6 bases). The CDR3 spans 14 residues. Germline values: CDR1 DFQATT, CDR2 SNEGSKA (reference sequence). V was clipped by 1 base and J by 5 bases, with 14 bases between them. CDR3 loop: CSARGAGVGETQYF. For the CDR3, the DNA is TGCAGTGCTAGAGGGGCAGGGGTAGGGGAGACCCAGTACTTC.